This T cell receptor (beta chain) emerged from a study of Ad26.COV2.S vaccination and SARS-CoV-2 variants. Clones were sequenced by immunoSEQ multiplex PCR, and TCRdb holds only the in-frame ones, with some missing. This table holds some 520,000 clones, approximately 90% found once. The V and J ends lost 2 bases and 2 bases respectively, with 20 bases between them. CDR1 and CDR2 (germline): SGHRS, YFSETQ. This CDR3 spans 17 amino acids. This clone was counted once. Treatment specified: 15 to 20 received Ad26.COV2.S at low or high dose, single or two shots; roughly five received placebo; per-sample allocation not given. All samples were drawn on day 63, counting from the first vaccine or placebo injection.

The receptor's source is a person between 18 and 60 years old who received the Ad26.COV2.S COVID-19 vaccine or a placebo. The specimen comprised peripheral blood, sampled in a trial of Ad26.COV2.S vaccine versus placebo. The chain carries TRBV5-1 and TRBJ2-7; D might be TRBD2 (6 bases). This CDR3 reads CASSLPPGGEAAYEQYF. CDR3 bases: TGCGCCAGCAGCTTACCCCCAGGAGGGGAAGCGGCCTACGAGCAGTACTTC. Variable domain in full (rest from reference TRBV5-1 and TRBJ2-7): KAGVTQTPRYLIKTRGQQVTLSCSPISGHRSVSWYQQTPGQGLQFLFEYFSETQRNKGNFPGRFSGRQFSNSRSEMNVSTLELGDSALYLCASSLPPGGEAAYEQYFGPGTRLTVT.